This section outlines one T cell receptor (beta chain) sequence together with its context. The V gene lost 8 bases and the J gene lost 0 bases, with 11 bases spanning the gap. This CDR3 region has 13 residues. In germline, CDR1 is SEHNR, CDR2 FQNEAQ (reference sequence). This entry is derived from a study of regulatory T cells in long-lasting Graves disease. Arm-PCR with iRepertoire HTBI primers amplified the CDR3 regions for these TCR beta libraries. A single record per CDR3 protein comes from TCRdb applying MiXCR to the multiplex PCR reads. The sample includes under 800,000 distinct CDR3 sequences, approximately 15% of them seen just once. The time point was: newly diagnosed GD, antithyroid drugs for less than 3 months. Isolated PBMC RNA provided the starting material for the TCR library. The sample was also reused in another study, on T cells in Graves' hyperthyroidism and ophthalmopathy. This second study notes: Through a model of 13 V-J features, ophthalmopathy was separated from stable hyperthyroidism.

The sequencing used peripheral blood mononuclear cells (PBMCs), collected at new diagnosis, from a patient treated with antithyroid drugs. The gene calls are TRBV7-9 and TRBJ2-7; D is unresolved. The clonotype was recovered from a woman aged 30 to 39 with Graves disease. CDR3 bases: TGTGCCAGCGAACCGGGCAGCTCCTACGAGCAGTACTTC. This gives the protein CASEPGSSYEQYF.